The next 2 T cell receptor beta chains were all read from a single sample in a study of blood T cell repertoires in COVID-19. Here immunoSEQ multiplex PCR was the method, and the copy in TCRdb shows in-frame clones only, minus some. This table holds about 400,000 clones, around 87% found once. Sequenced material: PBMCs or T cells enriched from blood (not recorded which). These receptors all stem from a man between 40 and 49 years old in a cohort exposed to, infected with or recovered from COVID-19 (not recorded which).

The rearrangement uses TRBV27 and TRBJ1-4; D is unclear. Trimming took 5 bases from V and 0 from J, leaving 4 bases between them. CDR3 length: 13 amino acids. Germline assignment: CDR1 MNHEY and CDR2 SMNVEV (reference sequence). The CDR3 coding sequence is TGTGCCAGCAGTGTCGCAACTAATGAAAAACTGTTTTTT. Its protein product is CASSVATNEKLFF.

V is TRBV19 and J is TRBJ2-1; weak D call: TRBD2 (6 bases). The V gene's germline CDR1 is LNHDA and CDR2 SQIVND (reference sequence). The CDR3 totals 13 residues. With 3 bases removed from V and 5 bases from J, the gap between germline ends came to 8 bases. Here the CDR3 DNA reads TGTGCCAGTAGTATCCCGGGGGACAATGAGCAGTTCTTC. The encoded protein is CASSIPGDNEQFF. Combining the CDR3 with reference TRBV19 and TRBJ2-1 gives the whole variable domain DGGITQSPKYLFRKEGQNVTLSCEQNLNHDAMYWYRQDPGQGLRLIYYSQIVNDFQKGDIAEGYSVSREKKESFPLTVTSAQKNPTAFYLCASSIPGDNEQFFGPGTRLTVL.